The present TCR beta chain was sequenced within a study of CD8 T cells in Susac syndrome. Random hexamers primed reverse transcription of about 0.45 to 1 ug RNA. Amplification of the TCR beta CDR3 was carried out by immunoSEQ multiplex PCR, which spanned a total of 54 Vbeta and 13 Jbeta segments. TCRdb fed the immunoSEQ multiplex PCR reads into MiXCR, producing one record per CDR3 protein. Altogether about 160,000 distinct CDR3 sequences are present, over 85% being singletons, with the ten largest covering just over 0.13%. The CDR3 extends over 16 amino acids. Unmatched junction bases numbered 9, after V lost 5 bases and J lost 6 bases. CDR1 SGHTA and CDR2 FQGNSA come from the germline V gene. Healthy donors, matched for age and sex, constituted the control group. Negative isolation was used for CD8+ and CD4+ T cells, and FACS enrichment was applied to TEMRA cells.

The receptor's source is a human donor in good health. The chain combines TRBV7-2 with TRBJ2-4; 11 nucleotides agree with TRBD2. Material: CD4+ T cells from PBMCs. The CDR3 nucleotides are TGTGCCAGCAGCCCCGCTAGCGGGGGGCGGAGAAACATTCAGTACTTC. Amino acid sequence: CASSPASGGRRNIQYF.